This T cell receptor (beta chain) was recorded in a study of regulatory T cells in long-lasting Graves disease. Across the whole study: Over 5 years of antithyroid drugs with positive TSH receptor antibodies was taken to mean persistent Graves' disease. Study conclusions and caveats: Segments TRBV28, TRBJ1-2 and TRBJ2-5 showed preferential usage in persistent disease. Whereas new patients shared about 980 public clonotypes, persistent patients shared more, at a few thousand.

The ends were cut back, 4 bases at V and 5 bases at J, with 9 bases in the middle. The germline gives CDR1 SGHRS, CDR2 YFSETQ. This CDR3 contains 13 residues. Both iRepertoire HTBI primers and Arm-PCR of CDR3 regions were used to build the TCR beta libraries. As handled by the study authors: The identification of approximately 62 TRBV and around 15 TRBJ segments was made across samples. TCRdb processed the multiplex PCR reads anew with MiXCR; each CDR3 protein has one entry. TCRdb's processing, not the authors' own work, is the source of the V and J calls. The data contain 350,000 to 500,000 distinct CDR3 sequences, around 20% of them seen just once; the ten biggest clones take up roughly an eighth. As for time point: persistent/refractory GD, antithyroid drugs over 5 years with positive TRAb. Construction of the TCR library relied on RNA isolated from PBMCs. At least ten counts were recorded for this clonotype. As yet, its antigen is unknown.

The receptor's source is a female donor with Graves disease. The specimen was peripheral blood mononuclear cells (PBMCs), collected when the disease was refractory, from a patient treated with antithyroid drugs. This chain joins TRBV5-1 and TRBJ2-2, with a tentative D call TRBD2 (5 bases). The CDR3 DNA reads as TGCGCCAGCAGCCGCGAGGGTACCGGGGAGCTGTTTTTT. Protein product: CASSREGTGELFF.